The clone carrying this T cell receptor beta chain was seen a handful of times. Its antigen is undetermined. Expressed TCRB transcripts were sequenced because the isolated RNA had all been reverse transcribed beforehand. Libraries were prepared by immunoSEQ multiplex PCR; TCRdb keeps only in-frame clonotypes and omits some of them. The sample holds tens of thousands of clones, roughly 41% seen once. The sample originates from a study of beta chain features in type 1 diabetes. General study findings and limits: TCRB CDR3s were moderately but significantly shorter in Type 1 diabetes patients in all four CD4+ subsets.

The sequence was collected from a man aged 30-40 years with type 1 diabetes. Input material: Tregs from blood.

The CDR3 DNA reads as TGTGCCAGCAGCTTAGAATTAGCGTCAAACAATGAGCAGTTCTTC. It translates to CASSLELASNNEQFF. The rearrangement links TRBV4-2 to TRBJ2-1; D is perhaps TRBD2 (5 bases). CDR1 is LGHNA, CDR2 YNFKEQ, per germline. Between the trimmed V and J ends, which lost 5 bases and 5 bases, there was a span of 16 bases. This CDR3 is built from 15 residues.